A selection of T cell receptor beta chains follows, all from one sample in a study of shared clonotypes between healthy human individuals. TCRdb's copy holds only in-frame clones and misses some; the assay was immunoSEQ multiplex PCR. The table has some 450,000 clones, approximately 80% seen once. The sequenced sample was PBMCs. These receptors all stem from a woman aged 40-49 years in good health. Some clones in this sample may be carry-over from other donors' samples. CDR3s include the opening cysteine and the closing phenylalanine or tryptophan. D genes are given only for firm matches. The size of a clone is reported for some rows only, either as once, few or many, or as a class for expanded clones.

CDR3nt: TGTGCCAGCAGCGGTAGGGGCTTGCCGGGGGAGACCCAGTACTTC
CDR3aa: CASSGRGLPGETQYF
d_gene: .
j_gene: TRBJ2-5
len: 15
abundance: .
v_gene: TRBV7-9

CDR3nt: TGTGCCAGCAGCTTAGTTGGGGCTGACACCATATATTTT
CDR3aa: CASSLVGADTIYF
d_gene: .
j_gene: TRBJ1-3
len: 13
abundance: .
v_gene: TRBV7-9

CDR3nt: TGTGCCAGCTCACCACCTAGCGGGAGAGGGGAAGAGCAGTTCTTC
CDR3aa: CASSPPSGRGEEQFF
d_gene: TRBD2
j_gene: TRBJ2-1
len: 15
abundance: .
v_gene: TRBV18

CDR3nt: TGTGCCAGTAGTATAGGGCGGGGGAGATACGAGCAGTACTTC
CDR3aa: CASSIGRGRYEQYF
d_gene: TRBD2
j_gene: TRBJ2-7
len: 14
abundance: .
v_gene: TRBV19

CDR3nt: TGTGCCAGCAGCCACGAGGTCGTGACAAGGGAGACCCAGTACTTC
CDR3aa: CASSHEVVTRETQYF
d_gene: .
j_gene: TRBJ2-5
len: 15
abundance: .
v_gene: TRBV6-5

CDR3nt: TGTGCCAGCTCACCACCCGGGACAGGGGGTGAAAAACTGTTTTTT
CDR3aa: CASSPPGTGGEKLFF
d_gene: TRBD1
j_gene: TRBJ1-4
len: 15
abundance: .
v_gene: TRBV18

CDR3nt: TGTGCCAGCAGGACCGGGGGGACAGGGAGGTCTGAAGCTTTCTTT
CDR3aa: CASRTGGTGRSEAFF
d_gene: TRBD1
j_gene: TRBJ1-1
len: 15
abundance: .
v_gene: TRBV2

CDR3nt: TGTGCCAGCAGTTTTTCCGGGACAGGGTTTAACTATGGCTACACCTTC
CDR3aa: CASSFSGTGFNYGYTF
d_gene: TRBD1
j_gene: TRBJ1-2
len: 16
abundance: .
v_gene: TRBV28

CDR3nt: TGTGCCAGCAGCTTATACCGGAGTAATGAAAAACTGTTTTTT
CDR3aa: CASSLYRSNEKLFF
d_gene: .
j_gene: TRBJ1-4
len: 14
abundance: .
v_gene: TRBV5-4

CDR3nt: TGTGCCAGTGGGGTCCTCTCTGGAAACACCATATATTTT
CDR3aa: CASGVLSGNTIYF
d_gene: .
j_gene: TRBJ1-3
len: 13
abundance: .
v_gene: TRBV19

CDR3nt: TGTGCCGGATCTGACAGGTCAGAAAATGAAAAACTGTTTTTT
CDR3aa: CAGSDRSENEKLFF
d_gene: .
j_gene: TRBJ1-4
len: 14
abundance: .
v_gene: TRBV7-9

CDR3nt: TGTGCCAGTAGTATGCCACCAGGGGGGAACACAGATACGCAGTATTTT
CDR3aa: CASSMPPGGNTDTQYF
d_gene: .
j_gene: TRBJ2-3
len: 16
abundance: once
v_gene: TRBV19

CDR3nt: TGTGCCTGGAGTGTTACCAGGAACACTGAAGCTTTCTTT
CDR3aa: CAWSVTRNTEAFF
d_gene: .
j_gene: TRBJ1-1
len: 13
abundance: .
v_gene: TRBV30

CDR3nt: TGTGCCAGTAGTATTACAGAACGTATCTCTGAAAAACTGTTTTTT
CDR3aa: CASSITERISEKLFF
d_gene: .
j_gene: TRBJ1-4
len: 15
abundance: .
v_gene: TRBV19

CDR3nt: TGCAGCGTTGTAGCGGGGGCGAACACCGGGGAGCTGTTTTTT
CDR3aa: CSVVAGANTGELFF
d_gene: TRBD2
j_gene: TRBJ2-2
len: 14
abundance: .
v_gene: TRBV29-1

CDR3nt: TGCGCCAGCAGCTTTTCCACGCCCTACGAGCAGTACTTC
CDR3aa: CASSFSTPYEQYF
d_gene: .
j_gene: TRBJ2-7
len: 13
abundance: many
v_gene: TRBV5-1

CDR3nt: TGTGCCAGCAGCTGGGACAGGGGGCGGGATACGCAGTATTTT
CDR3aa: CASSWDRGRDTQYF
d_gene: TRBD1
j_gene: TRBJ2-3
len: 14
abundance: once
v_gene: TRBV11-2

CDR3nt: TGTGCCAGCAGCCTACATGGGACGGGAAACTATGGCTACACCTTC
CDR3aa: CASSLHGTGNYGYTF
d_gene: .
j_gene: TRBJ1-2
len: 15
abundance: .
v_gene: TRBV7-2

CDR3nt: TGTGCCTGGCTACCGGGACAGGGAAAAGAGACCCAGTACTTC
CDR3aa: CAWLPGQGKETQYF
d_gene: TRBD1
j_gene: TRBJ2-5
len: 14
abundance: .
v_gene: TRBV30

CDR3nt: TGTGCCAGCAGTCCGGACAGGGGCCCATATTCACCCCTCCACTTT
CDR3aa: CASSPDRGPYSPLHF
d_gene: TRBD1
j_gene: TRBJ1-6
len: 15
abundance: .
v_gene: TRBV27

CDR3nt: TGCGCCAGCAGCTTGGCCACAGAGAGCTCCTACGAGCAGTACTTC
CDR3aa: CASSLATESSYEQYF
d_gene: .
j_gene: TRBJ2-7
len: 15
abundance: .
v_gene: TRBV5-1

CDR3nt: TGTGCCAGCAGCCAGTTGTCGATCGATGAGCAGTTCTTC
CDR3aa: CASSQLSIDEQFF
d_gene: .
j_gene: TRBJ2-1
len: 13
abundance: many
v_gene: TRBV14